This TCR beta chain originates from a study of cytomegalovirus exposure and HLA in healthy donors. Broader study findings: It was reported in a later analysis that an Asian-associated ancestry cluster showed fewer N-insertions than the roughly 620-donor mean. The authors excluded some V segments, including TRBV6-2 and TRBV6-3, as indistinguishable.

A remark on this clone: Its antigen is not identified.

V was pared by 0 bases and J by 0 bases, with 12 bases between. From germline, CDR1 is LNHDA and CDR2 SQIVND (reference sequence). The CDR3 is made up of 17 amino acids. The PCR ran on 60 Vbeta and 13 Jbeta primers. The table came from immunoSEQ multiplex PCR; TCRdb's copy has only in-frame clones and leaves some out. The sample contains about 120,000 clones, approximately 81% of which appear only once. Healthy bone marrow donors formed the donor group. The V and J genes are TRBV19 and TRBJ1-5, with D possibly matching TRBD1 (5 bases). The clonotype comes from a woman aged 40 to 50 in good health and CMV-seronegative. The specimen sequenced was PBMCs. The CDR3 loop reads CASSIDPGTYSNQPQHF. CDR3 DNA sequence: TGTGCCAGTAGTATAGACCCGGGGACTTATAGCAATCAGCCCCAGCATTTT.